This T cell receptor (beta chain) came from a study of beta chain features in type 1 diabetes. The CDR3 extends over 14 amino acids. The germline V gene has CDR1 SEHNR and CDR2 FQNEAQ (reference sequence). Deletions cut 10 bases from V and 5 bases from J, with 20 bases between. This clone was detected only a few times. The antigen remains unidentified. Reverse transcription of all isolated RNA meant that expressed TCRB transcripts were sequenced. Measured with immunoSEQ multiplex PCR; TCRdb has only the in-frame clones, and not every one. The profile shows over 650,000 clones, over 12% of them singletons. Whole-study findings and limits: Moderately but significantly shorter TCRB CDR3s were found in Type 1 diabetes patients in all four CD4+ subsets.

It was via CD45RO/CCR7/CD25/CD127/CD95/CD27 that CD4+ naive, central memory, regulatory and stem cell-like memory cells were sorted. The chain joins TRBV7-9 to TRBJ2-5, with D perhaps assigned TRBD1 or TRBD2 (5 bases each). Material: naive CD4+ T cells from blood. The sequence was obtained from a man aged 18 to 29 with type 1 diabetes. The CDR3 protein is CAITEAPGQETQYF. CDR3 DNA sequence: TGTGCCATCACCGAGGCCCCGGGGCAGGAGACCCAGTACTTC.